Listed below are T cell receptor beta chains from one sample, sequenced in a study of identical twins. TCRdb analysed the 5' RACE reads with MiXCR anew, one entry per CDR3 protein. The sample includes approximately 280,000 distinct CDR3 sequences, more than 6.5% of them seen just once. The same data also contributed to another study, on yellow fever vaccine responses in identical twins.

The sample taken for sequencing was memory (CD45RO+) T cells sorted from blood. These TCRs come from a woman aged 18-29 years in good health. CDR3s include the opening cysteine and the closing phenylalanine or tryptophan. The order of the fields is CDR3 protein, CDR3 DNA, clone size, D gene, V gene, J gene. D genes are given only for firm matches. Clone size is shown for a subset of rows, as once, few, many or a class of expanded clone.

CDR3 protein: CASSESPGPQHF
CDR3 DNA: TGTGCCAGCAGTGAATCGCCCGGGCCCCAGCATTTT
clone size: many
D gene: .
V gene: TRBV12-3/TRBV12-4
J gene: TRBJ1-5

CDR3 protein: CSARAGGSGANVLTF
CDR3 DNA: TGCAGTGCTAGAGCGGGAGGCTCTGGGGCCAACGTCCTGACTTTC
clone size: .
D gene: TRBD2
V gene: TRBV20-1
J gene: TRBJ2-6

CDR3 protein: CAISDRVKSTDTQYF
CDR3 DNA: TGTGCCATCAGTGACAGGGTGAAGAGCACAGATACGCAGTATTTT
clone size: few
D gene: .
V gene: TRBV10-3
J gene: TRBJ2-3

CDR3 protein: CSANSWDSYNSPLHF
CDR3 DNA: TGCAGTGCTAATAGTTGGGACTCCTATAATTCACCCCTCCACTTT
clone size: many
D gene: .
V gene: TRBV20-1
J gene: TRBJ1-6

CDR3 protein: CASTKQGQGGRQYF
CDR3 DNA: TGTGCCAGCACAAAGCAGGGACAGGGGGGTCGGCAGTACTTC
clone size: many
D gene: TRBD1
V gene: TRBV27
J gene: TRBJ2-7

CDR3 protein: CASSQEPSAYNEQFF
CDR3 DNA: TGTGCCAGCAGCCAAGAGCCTAGCGCATACAATGAGCAGTTCTTC
clone size: few
D gene: .
V gene: TRBV4-2
J gene: TRBJ2-1

CDR3 protein: CASSLLGTADYEQYF
CDR3 DNA: TGTGCCAGCAGCTTATTGGGGACGGCAGACTACGAGCAGTACTTC
clone size: few
D gene: .
V gene: TRBV11-2
J gene: TRBJ2-7

CDR3 protein: CATSRPPGLAGYKVTDTQYF
CDR3 DNA: TGTGCCACCAGCAGACCTCCGGGACTAGCGGGGTATAAGGTAACAGATACGCAGTATTTT
clone size: .
D gene: TRBD2
V gene: TRBV15
J gene: TRBJ2-3

CDR3 protein: CASSEVLGLGYNEQFF
CDR3 DNA: TGTGCCAGCAGTGAAGTTCTCGGGCTGGGTTACAATGAGCAGTTCTTC
clone size: .
D gene: .
V gene: TRBV6-1
J gene: TRBJ2-1

CDR3 protein: CASSFDAGGHNEQFF
CDR3 DNA: TGCGCCAGCAGCTTTGATGCGGGGGGCCACAATGAGCAGTTCTTC
clone size: many
D gene: TRBD2
V gene: TRBV5-1
J gene: TRBJ2-1

CDR3 protein: CASSPREAGELFF
CDR3 DNA: TGTGCCAGCTCACCGCGGGAGGCCGGGGAGCTGTTTTTT
clone size: few
D gene: TRBD2
V gene: TRBV18
J gene: TRBJ2-2

CDR3 protein: CASSPSGNEQFF
CDR3 DNA: TGTGCCAGCAGTCCGAGTGGGAATGAGCAGTTCTTC
clone size: many
D gene: .
V gene: TRBV12-3/TRBV12-4
J gene: TRBJ2-1

CDR3 protein: CATFRGVADNEQFF
CDR3 DNA: TGTGCCACCTTCCGTGGTGTGGCCGACAATGAGCAGTTCTTC
clone size: .
D gene: .
V gene: TRBV5-6
J gene: TRBJ2-1

CDR3 protein: CSASPSFGRTFDEKLFF
CDR3 DNA: TGCAGTGCTAGCCCCTCGTTTGGTAGGACATTCGATGAAAAACTGTTTTTT
clone size: once
D gene: .
V gene: TRBV20-1
J gene: TRBJ1-4

CDR3 protein: CASSRDSSQPQHF
CDR3 DNA: TGTGCCAGCAGCAGGGATTCTAGTCAGCCCCAGCATTTT
clone size: .
D gene: .
V gene: TRBV2
J gene: TRBJ1-5